This T cell receptor beta chain is from a study of TIL therapy for anti-PD-1-resistant metastatic lung cancer. Overall study: Most patients had lung adenocarcinoma.

Time point in this sample: pre-treatment sample, taken before nivolumab and TIL therapy. The CDR3 length is 14 residues. V lost 7 bases, J lost 1 base, and 13 bases lay in between. The germline CDR1 and CDR2 sequences are SQVTM and ANQGSEA. This was the immunoSEQ v3 assay. Using immunoSEQ multiplex PCR, the repertoire was profiled, and TCRdb retains in-frame clones only, with some absent. Among just over 20,000 clones listed, under 80% were seen once. The chain has TRBV29-1 and TRBJ2-2; perhaps D is TRBD1 or TRBD2 (5 bases each). Sample: blood, taken at baseline. The sequence came from a person aged 25-79 years with non-small cell lung cancer. The CDR3 loop reads CSGRKGRNTGELFF. The CDR3, as DNA: TGCAGCGGGCGAAAGGGGAGGAACACCGGGGAGCTGTTTTTT.